Presented here are 12 T cell receptor beta chains from one specimen sequenced in a study of cytomegalovirus exposure and HLA in healthy donors. Vbeta (60) and Jbeta (13) primers were used in the PCR. Profiling relied on immunoSEQ multiplex PCR, and the TCRdb table lists in-frame clones only, not all of them. The table shows 95,000 to 110,000 clones, with more than 65% occurring only once. Sequencing used PBMCs. The receptors were sampled from a woman under 30 in good health and CMV-seropositive.

The CDR3, as DNA: TGTGCCACCAGCAGGGGGGGACTAGCGAGTTACAATGAGCAGTTCTTC. As protein: CATSRGGLASYNEQFF. The chain combines TRBV15 with TRBJ2-1; 10 positions agree with TRBD2. The CDR3 length is 16 residues. CDR1 and CDR2 from the germline V gene are LNHNV and YYDKDF (reference sequence). Losses at the gene ends were 3 bases for V and 4 bases for J; bases not matched to a gene: 6.

The chain is built from TRBV2 and TRBJ2-5; a weak D match, TRBD1 (5 bases). Germline V gene data show CDR1 as SNHLY and CDR2 as FYNNEI. This CDR3 comprises 14 residues. The germline V and J ends were trimmed by 10 bases and 0 bases, with 15 bases remaining between them. The CDR3 DNA sequence: TGTGCCACCACAGGCCGACTGTACCAAGAGACCCAGTACTTC. Protein product: CATTGRLYQETQYF. Full variable domain (remainder filled in from reference TRBV2 and TRBJ2-5): EPEVTQTPSHQVTQMGQEVILRCVPISNHLYFYWYRQILGQKVEFLVSFYNNEISEKSEIFDDQFSVERPDGSNFTLKIRSTKLEDSAMYFCATTGRLYQETQYFGPGTRLLVL.

V is TRBV9 and J is TRBJ2-1; 7 bases agree with TRBD2. The CDR3 length is 17 residues. Trimming cost V 0 bases and J 8 bases; bases outside gene matches: 14. Germline V CDR1 and CDR2: SGDLS, YYNGEE. The CDR3 region is CASSVDPSGRFSDEQFF. The CDR3 nucleotides read TGTGCCAGCAGCGTAGACCCTAGCGGCCGTTTCTCGGATGAGCAGTTCTTC.

The chain joins TRBV15 to TRBJ2-7; a possible D gene is TRBD1 (6 bases). This CDR3 comprises 14 residues. The germline V gene encodes CDR1 LNHNV and CDR2 YYDKDF (reference sequence). V lost 6 bases and J 5 bases, leaving 17 bases between the germline ends. The CDR3 sequence: CATRPRTDLDEQYF. In DNA, the CDR3 is TGTGCCACCAGACCCCGGACAGACCTTGACGAGCAGTACTTC.

This chain joins TRBV19 and TRBJ1-2, with D maybe TRBD1 (6 bases). The V and J ends lost 3 bases and 5 bases respectively, with 10 bases between them. Germline loops: CDR1 LNHDA, CDR2 SQIVND (reference sequence). This CDR3 has 13 amino acids. As DNA, the CDR3 is TGTGCCAGTAGTATGAAGGGGGGGTATGGCTACACCTTC. This encodes CASSMKGGYGYTF.

The rearrangement links TRBV7-2 to TRBJ1-4, with a weak D call TRBD1 (5 bases). Germline V CDR1 and CDR2: SGHTA, FQGNSA. This CDR3 contains 15 residues. The germline V and J ends were trimmed by 1 base and 4 bases, with 10 bases remaining between them. The CDR3 here is CASSLVVQGNEKLFF. As DNA, the CDR3 is TGTGCCAGCAGCTTAGTCGTCCAGGGTAATGAAAAACTGTTTTTT.

V gene TRBV25-1 combines with J gene TRBJ2-2, with D unclear. The CDR3 covers 15 residues. Germline CDR1 is MGHDK and CDR2 is SYGVNS. V lost 3 bases and J lost 5, with 13 bases in between. The CDR3 protein is CASSDARSWTGELFF. CDR3 coding DNA: TGTGCCAGCAGTGACGCCAGGTCTTGGACCGGGGAGCTGTTTTTT.

V usage is TRBV7-9 and J usage is TRBJ1-2, with D unresolved. The germline V gene has CDR1 SEHNR and CDR2 FQNEAQ (reference sequence). The V and J ends lost 5 bases and 5 bases respectively, with 6 bases between them. The CDR3 is 11 residues long. The CDR3 coding sequence is TGTGCCAGCAGCCCACTATATGGCTACACCTTC. Protein product: CASSPLYGYTF.

The chain combines TRBV29-1 with TRBJ1-1; the D is unclear. V was shortened by 6 bases and J by 5 bases, with 13 bases between the two germline ends. CDR1 is SQVTM, CDR2 ANQGSEA, per germline. The CDR3 has 12 amino acids. CDR3 residues: CSVFEGGTEAFF. The CDR3 bases are TGCAGCGTGTTCGAGGGAGGGACTGAAGCTTTCTTT. Combining the CDR3 with reference TRBV29-1 and TRBJ1-1 gives the whole variable domain SAVISQKPSRDICQRGTSLTIQCQVDSQVTMMFWYRQQPGQSLTLIATANQGSEATYESGFVIDKFPISRPNLTFSTLTVSNMSPEDSSIYLCSVFEGGTEAFFGQGTRLTVV.

The chain links TRBV7-9 to TRBJ2-7, with 9 positions matching TRBD1. The V gene's germline CDR1 is SEHNR and CDR2 FQNEAQ (reference sequence). The CDR3 runs to 16 residues. The V gene end was trimmed by 2 bases and the J gene end by 2 bases; junction bases not matched to a gene: 7. In DNA, the CDR3 is TGTGCCAGCAGCTTAAGTGTTGGGACAGGGACCTACGAGCAGTACTTC. Translating gives CASSLSVGTGTYEQYF.

The chain has TRBV6-6 and TRBJ1-5; 8 bases fit TRBD1. With V trimmed by 5 bases and J by 1 base, 7 bases remained unmatched. This CDR3 region has 16 residues. The germline CDR1 and CDR2 sequences are MNHNY and SVGAGI (reference sequence). The CDR3 nucleotides read TGTGCCAGCAGTCAAGGACAGGGTAGGAGCAATCAGCCCCAGCATTTT. Its protein product is CASSQGQGRSNQPQHF.

This chain links TRBV28 with TRBJ1-5, with D unresolved. Per germline, CDR1 MDHEN and CDR2 SYDVKM. Trimming removed 4 bases from V and 6 bases from J, with 10 bases in between. This CDR3 has 13 residues. As DNA, the CDR3 is TGTGCCAGCAGTTCAGGCCCTCTTCAGCCCCAGCATTTT. This encodes CASSSGPLQPQHF.